Reported below is one T cell receptor beta chain. No antigen is known for it. Sequencing libraries made from TCR beta cDNA carried unique molecular identifiers. Out of about 0.9 to 11 million T cells, roughly 0.5 million cDNA molecules were generated. TCRdb used MiXCR to reprocess the PCR reads, holding one entry per CDR3 protein. This sample has hundreds of thousands of distinct CDR3 sequences, with 25% to 30% found just once. This sample is part of a study of post-analysis software for immune sequencing data. Overall study context: Disease courses included relapsing-remitting, secondary progressive and progressive-relapsing multiple sclerosis.

The CDR3 loop spans 15 amino acids. J was trimmed by 3 bases and V by 0 bases; bases with no gene match: 4. Germline CDR1 and CDR2: SGHRS and YFSETQ. Broader study findings: Roughly five TRBV segments were significantly more frequent in patients than in controls. TRBV5-6, TRBV5-1 and TRBV20-1 were among these segments. By F measure, samples from a shared preparation batch strongly co-clustered.

The source of this sequence is a girl under 18 with multiple sclerosis. This chain joins TRBV5-1 and TRBJ1-1; 8 bases align to TRBD1. Sequencing used blood. The CDR3 sequence: CASSLAPQGDTEAFF. As DNA, the CDR3 is TGCGCCAGCAGCTTGGCCCCACAGGGGGACACTGAAGCTTTCTTT.